A single sample is the source of the 2 T cell receptor beta chains below, sequenced in a study of shared clonotypes between healthy human individuals. The assay was immunoSEQ multiplex PCR, and TCRdb's table has in-frame clones only and misses some. The profile shows roughly 2.1 million clones, 90% to 95% of them singletons. Terminally differentiated effector memory CD45RA+ cells were left out of the naive CD8 fraction, which was CD45RO-negative and positively selected for CCR7. Specimen: naive CD8+ T cells from PBMCs. The receptors were gathered from a man aged 18 to 29 in good health. Some clones in this sample may be carry-over from other donors' samples.

The genes are TRBV27 and TRBJ2-3; TRBD1 is a possible D gene (6 bases). Germline CDR1 is MNHEY and CDR2 is SMNVEV (reference sequence). Trimming took 5 bases from V and 1 from J, leaving 16 bases between them. The length of the CDR3 is 16 residues. CDR3 sequence reads: CASSPRGVYGTDTQYF. DNA of the CDR3: TGTGCCAGCAGTCCCAGGGGTGTGTATGGCACAGATACGCAGTATTTT.

This chain joins TRBV15 and TRBJ1-5; D gene ambiguous. Trimming cost V 5 bases and J 3 bases, with 17 bases left between them. The CDR3 is 16 amino acids. Germline values: CDR1 LNHNV, CDR2 YYDKDF (reference sequence). The DNA for the CDR3 is TGTGCCACCAGCCAACGAGTGGGTAGGAACAATCAGCCCCAGCATTTT. This gives the protein CATSQRVGRNNQPQHF.